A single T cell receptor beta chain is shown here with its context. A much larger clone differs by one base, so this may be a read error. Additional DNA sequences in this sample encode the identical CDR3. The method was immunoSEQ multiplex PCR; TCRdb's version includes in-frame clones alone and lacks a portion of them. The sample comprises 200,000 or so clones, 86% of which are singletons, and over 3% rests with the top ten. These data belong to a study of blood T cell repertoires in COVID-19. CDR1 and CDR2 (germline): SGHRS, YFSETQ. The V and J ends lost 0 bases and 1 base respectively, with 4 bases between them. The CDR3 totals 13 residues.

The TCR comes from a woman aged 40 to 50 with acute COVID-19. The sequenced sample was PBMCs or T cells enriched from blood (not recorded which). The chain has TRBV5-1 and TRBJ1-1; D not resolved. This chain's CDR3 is CASSLAGNTEAFF. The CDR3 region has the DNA TGCGCCAGCAGCTTGGCCGGGAACACTGAAGCTTTCTTT.